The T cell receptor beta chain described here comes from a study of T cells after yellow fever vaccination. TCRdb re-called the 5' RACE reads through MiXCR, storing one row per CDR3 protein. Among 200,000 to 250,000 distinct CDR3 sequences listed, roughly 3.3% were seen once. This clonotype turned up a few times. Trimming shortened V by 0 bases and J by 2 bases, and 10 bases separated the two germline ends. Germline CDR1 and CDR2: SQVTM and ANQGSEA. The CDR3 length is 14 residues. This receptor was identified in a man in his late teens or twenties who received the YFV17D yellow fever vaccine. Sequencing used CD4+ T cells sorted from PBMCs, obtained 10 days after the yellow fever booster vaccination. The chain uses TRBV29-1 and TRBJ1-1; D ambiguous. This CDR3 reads CSVEDREDNTEAFF. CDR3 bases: TGCAGCGTTGAAGATCGGGAAGATAACACTGAAGCTTTCTTT.